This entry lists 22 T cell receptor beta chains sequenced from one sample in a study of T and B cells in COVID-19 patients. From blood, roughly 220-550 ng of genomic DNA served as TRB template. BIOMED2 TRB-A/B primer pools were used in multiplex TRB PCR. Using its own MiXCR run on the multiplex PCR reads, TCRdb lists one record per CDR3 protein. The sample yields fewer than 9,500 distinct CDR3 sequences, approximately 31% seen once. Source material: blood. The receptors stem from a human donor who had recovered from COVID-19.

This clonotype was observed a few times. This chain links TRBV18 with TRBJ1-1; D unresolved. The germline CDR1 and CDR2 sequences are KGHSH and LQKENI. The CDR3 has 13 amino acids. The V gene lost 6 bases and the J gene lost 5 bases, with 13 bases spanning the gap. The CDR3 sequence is CASSSGRETEAFF. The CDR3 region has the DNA TGTGCCAGCTCGTCTGGACGGGAAACTGAAGCTTTCTTT. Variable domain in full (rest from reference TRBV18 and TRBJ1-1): NAGVMQNPRHLVRRRGQEARLRCSPMKGHSHVYWYRQLPEEGLKFMVYLQKENIIDESGMPKERFSAEFPKEGPSILRIQQVVRGDSAAYFCASSSGRETEAFFGQGTRLTVV.

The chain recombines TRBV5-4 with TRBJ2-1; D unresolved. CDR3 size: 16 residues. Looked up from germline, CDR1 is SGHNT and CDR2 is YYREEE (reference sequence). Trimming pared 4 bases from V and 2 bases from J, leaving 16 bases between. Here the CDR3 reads CASSQEGATTYNEQFF. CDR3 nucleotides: TGTGCCAGCAGCCAAGAAGGCGCTACGACCTACAATGAGCAGTTCTTC.

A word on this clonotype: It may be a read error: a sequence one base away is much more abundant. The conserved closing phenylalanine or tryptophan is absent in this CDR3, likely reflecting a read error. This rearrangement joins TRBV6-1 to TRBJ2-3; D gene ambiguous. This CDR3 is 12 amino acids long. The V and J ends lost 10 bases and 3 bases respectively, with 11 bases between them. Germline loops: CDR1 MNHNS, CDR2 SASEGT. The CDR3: CATQSATDTQYL. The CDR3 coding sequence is TGTGCCACTCAGTCAGCTACAGATACGCAGTATCTT.

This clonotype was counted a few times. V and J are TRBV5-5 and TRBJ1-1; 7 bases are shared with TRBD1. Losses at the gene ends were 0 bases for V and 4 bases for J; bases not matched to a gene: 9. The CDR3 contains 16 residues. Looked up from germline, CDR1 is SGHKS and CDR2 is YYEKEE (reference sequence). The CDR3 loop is CASSLAGQGGGTEAFF. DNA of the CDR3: TGTGCCAGCAGCTTGGCCGGCCAGGGGGGTGGCACTGAAGCTTTCTTT.

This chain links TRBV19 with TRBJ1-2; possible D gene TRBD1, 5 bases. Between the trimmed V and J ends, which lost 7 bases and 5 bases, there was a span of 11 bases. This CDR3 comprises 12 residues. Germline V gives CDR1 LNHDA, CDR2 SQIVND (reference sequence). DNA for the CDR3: TGTGCCAGTATAGGGGAAGGATATGGCTACACCTTC. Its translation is CASIGEGYGYTF.

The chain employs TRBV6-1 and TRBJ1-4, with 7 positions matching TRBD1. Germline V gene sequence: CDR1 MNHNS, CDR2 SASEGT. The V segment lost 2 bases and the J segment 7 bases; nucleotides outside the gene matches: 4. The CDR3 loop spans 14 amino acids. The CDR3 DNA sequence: TGTGCCAGCAGTGAAAACAGGGGACCTGAAAAACTGTTTTTT. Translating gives CASSENRGPEKLFF.

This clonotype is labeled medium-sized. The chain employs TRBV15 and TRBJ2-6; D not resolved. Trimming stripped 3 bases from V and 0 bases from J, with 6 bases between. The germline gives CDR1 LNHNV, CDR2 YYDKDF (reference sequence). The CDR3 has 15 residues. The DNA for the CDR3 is TGTGCCACCAGCAGGATCTTCTCTGGGGCCAACGTCCTGACTTTC. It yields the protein CATSRIFSGANVLTF.

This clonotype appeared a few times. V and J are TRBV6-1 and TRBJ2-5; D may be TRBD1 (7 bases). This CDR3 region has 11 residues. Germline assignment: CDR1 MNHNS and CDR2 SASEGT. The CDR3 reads CAEGAWETQYF. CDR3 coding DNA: TGTGCGGAGGGGGCTTGGGAGACCCAGTACTTC.

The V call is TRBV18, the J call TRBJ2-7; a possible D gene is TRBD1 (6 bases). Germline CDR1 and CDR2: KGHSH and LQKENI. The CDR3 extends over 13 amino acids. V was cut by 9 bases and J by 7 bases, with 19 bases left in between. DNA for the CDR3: TGTGCCAGATCGCCCAACCGGGACACAGAGCAGTACTTC. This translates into CARSPNRDTEQYF. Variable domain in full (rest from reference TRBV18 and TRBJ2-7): NAGVMQNPRHLVRRRGQEARLRCSPMKGHSHVYWYRQLPEEGLKFMVYLQKENIIDESGMPKERFSAEFPKEGPSILRIQQVVRGDSAAYFCARSPNRDTEQYFGPGTRLTVT.

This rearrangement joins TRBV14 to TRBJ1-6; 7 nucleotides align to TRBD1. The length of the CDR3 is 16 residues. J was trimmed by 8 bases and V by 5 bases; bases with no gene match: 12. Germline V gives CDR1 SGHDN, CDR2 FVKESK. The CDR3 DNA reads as TGTGCCAGCAGCAATGGAAGGGACAGATCCTATTCACCCCTCCACTTT. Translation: CASSNGRDRSYSPLHF.

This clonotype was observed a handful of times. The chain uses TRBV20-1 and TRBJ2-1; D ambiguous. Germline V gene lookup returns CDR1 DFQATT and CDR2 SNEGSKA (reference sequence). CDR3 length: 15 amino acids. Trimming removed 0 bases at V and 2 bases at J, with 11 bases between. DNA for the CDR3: TGCAGTGCTAGAGATCCCTCTAGGGCCTACAATGAGCAGTTCTTC. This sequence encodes CSARDPSRAYNEQFF.

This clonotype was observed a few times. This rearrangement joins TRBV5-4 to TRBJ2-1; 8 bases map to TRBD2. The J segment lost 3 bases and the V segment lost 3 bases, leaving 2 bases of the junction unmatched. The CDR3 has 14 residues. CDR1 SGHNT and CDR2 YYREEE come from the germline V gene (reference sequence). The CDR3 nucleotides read TGTGCCAGCAGCTCCGGGACTAGCTACAATGAGCAGTTCTTC. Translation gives CASSSGTSYNEQFF.

CDR3 bases: TGTGCCAGCAGAAACACAGGGATGGGGAATCAGCCCCAGCATTTT. Amino acids: CASRNTGMGNQPQHF. The chain links TRBV6-5 to TRBJ1-5; a weak D match, TRBD1 (6 bases). The length of the CDR3 is 15 residues. CDR1 and CDR2 from the germline V gene are MNHEY and SVGAGI. V lost 6 bases and J 4 bases, leaving 16 bases between the germline ends.

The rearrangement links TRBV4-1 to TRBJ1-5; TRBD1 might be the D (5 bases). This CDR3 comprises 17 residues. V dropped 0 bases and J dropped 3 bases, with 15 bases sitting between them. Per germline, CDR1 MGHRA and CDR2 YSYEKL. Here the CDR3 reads CASSQDPSGLNNQPQHF. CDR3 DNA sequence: TGCGCCAGCAGCCAAGATCCTTCGGGGCTAAACAATCAGCCCCAGCATTTT.

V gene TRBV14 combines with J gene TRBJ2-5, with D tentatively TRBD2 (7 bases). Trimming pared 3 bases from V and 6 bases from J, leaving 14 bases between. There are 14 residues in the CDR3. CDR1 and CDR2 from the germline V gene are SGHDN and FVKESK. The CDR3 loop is CASSQAGAAQTQYF. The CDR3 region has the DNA TGTGCCAGCAGCCAGGCGGGGGCCGCTCAGACCCAGTACTTC.

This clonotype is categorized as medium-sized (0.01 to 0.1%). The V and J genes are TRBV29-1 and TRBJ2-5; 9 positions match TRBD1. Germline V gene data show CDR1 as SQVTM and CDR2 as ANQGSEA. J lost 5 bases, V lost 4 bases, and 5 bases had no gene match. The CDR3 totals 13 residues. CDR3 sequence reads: CSVGPGTGETQYF. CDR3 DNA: TGCAGCGTTGGACCCGGGACAGGGGAGACCCAGTACTTC.

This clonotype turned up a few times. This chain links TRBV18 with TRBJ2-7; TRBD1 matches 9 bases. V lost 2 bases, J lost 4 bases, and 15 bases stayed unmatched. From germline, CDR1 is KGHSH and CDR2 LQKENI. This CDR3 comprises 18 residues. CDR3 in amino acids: CASSPNSGTGLAPYEQYF. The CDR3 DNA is TGTGCCAGCTCACCAAACTCAGGGACAGGGCTCGCGCCGTACGAGCAGTACTTC.

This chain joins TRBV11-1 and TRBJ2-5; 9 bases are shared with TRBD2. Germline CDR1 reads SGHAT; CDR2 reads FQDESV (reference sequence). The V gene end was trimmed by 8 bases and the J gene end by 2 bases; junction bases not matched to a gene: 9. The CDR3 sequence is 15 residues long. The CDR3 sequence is CASRSLTSGQETQYF. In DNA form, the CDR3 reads TGTGCCAGCCGTTCTTTGACTAGCGGACAAGAGACCCAGTACTTC. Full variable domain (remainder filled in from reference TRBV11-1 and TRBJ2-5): EAEVAQSPRYKITEKSQAVAFWCDPISGHATLYWYRQILGQGPELLVQFQDESVVDDSQLPKDRFSAERLKGVDSTLKIQPAELGDSAMYLCASRSLTSGQETQYFGPGTRLLVL.

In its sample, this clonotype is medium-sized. Written as DNA, the CDR3 is TGTGCCAGCAGTTTAATCCCGGGGCAGCCCCAGCATTTT. The encoded protein is CASSLIPGQPQHF. J is TRBJ1-5 and V is TRBV27; D unclear. The CDR3 extends over 13 amino acids. CDR1 and CDR2 (germline): MNHEY, SMNVEV (reference sequence). V was cut by 2 bases and J by 7 bases, with 9 bases left in between.

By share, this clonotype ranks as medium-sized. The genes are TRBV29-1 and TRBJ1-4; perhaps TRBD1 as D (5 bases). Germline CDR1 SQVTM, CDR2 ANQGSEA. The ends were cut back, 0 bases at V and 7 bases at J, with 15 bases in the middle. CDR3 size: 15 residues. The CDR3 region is CSVEDRGGNPEKLFF. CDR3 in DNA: TGCAGCGTTGAAGACCGGGGGGGAAACCCTGAAAAACTGTTTTTT.

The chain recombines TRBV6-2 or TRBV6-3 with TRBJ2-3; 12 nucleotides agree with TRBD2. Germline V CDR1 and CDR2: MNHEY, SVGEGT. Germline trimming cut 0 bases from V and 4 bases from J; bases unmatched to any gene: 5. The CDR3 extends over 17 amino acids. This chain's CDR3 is CASSYSRASGGADTQYF. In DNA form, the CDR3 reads TGTGCCAGCAGTTACTCGCGGGCTAGCGGGGGGGCAGATACGCAGTATTTT.

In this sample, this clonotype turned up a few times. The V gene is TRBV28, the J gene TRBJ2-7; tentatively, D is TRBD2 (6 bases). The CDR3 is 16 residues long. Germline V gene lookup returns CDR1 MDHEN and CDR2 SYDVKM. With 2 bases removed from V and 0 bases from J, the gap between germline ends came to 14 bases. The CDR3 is CASSLGGLVGSYEQYF. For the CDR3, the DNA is TGTGCCAGCAGTTTAGGGGGACTGGTGGGCTCCTACGAGCAGTACTTC.